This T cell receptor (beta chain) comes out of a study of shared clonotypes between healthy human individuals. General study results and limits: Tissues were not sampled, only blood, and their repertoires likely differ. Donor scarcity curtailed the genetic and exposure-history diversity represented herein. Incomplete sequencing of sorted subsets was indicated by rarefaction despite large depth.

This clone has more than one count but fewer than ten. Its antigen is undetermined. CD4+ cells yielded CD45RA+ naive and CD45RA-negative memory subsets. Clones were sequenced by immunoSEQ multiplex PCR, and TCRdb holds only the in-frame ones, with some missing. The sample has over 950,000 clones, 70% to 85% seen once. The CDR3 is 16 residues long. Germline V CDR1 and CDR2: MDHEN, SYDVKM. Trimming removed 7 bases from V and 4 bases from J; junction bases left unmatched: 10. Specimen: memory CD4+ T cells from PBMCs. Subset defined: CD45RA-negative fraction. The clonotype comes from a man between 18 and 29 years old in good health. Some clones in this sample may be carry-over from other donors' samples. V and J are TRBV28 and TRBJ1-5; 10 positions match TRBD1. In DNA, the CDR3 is TGTGCCAGCACTACTCCGGGACAGGGGCAGAATCAGCCCCAGCATTTT. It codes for CASTTPGQGQNQPQHF.